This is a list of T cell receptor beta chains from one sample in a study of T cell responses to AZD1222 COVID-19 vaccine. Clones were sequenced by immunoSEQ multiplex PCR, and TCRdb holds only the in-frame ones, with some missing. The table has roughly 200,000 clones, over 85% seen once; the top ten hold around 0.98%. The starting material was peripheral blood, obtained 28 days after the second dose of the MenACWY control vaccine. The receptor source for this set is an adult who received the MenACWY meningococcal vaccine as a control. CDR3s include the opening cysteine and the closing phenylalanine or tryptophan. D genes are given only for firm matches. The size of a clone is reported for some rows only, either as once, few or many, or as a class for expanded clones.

CDR3aa: CASSRPGGQEAFF
CDR3nt: TGTGCCAGCAGCCGGCCTGGGGGGCAGGAAGCTTTCTTT
abundance: NA
j_gene: TRBJ1-1
d_gene: NA
v_gene: TRBV11-3

CDR3aa: CASSQITDGYTF
CDR3nt: TGTGCCAGCAGCCAGATAACAGATGGCTACACCTTC
abundance: NA
j_gene: TRBJ1-2
d_gene: NA
v_gene: TRBV5-5

CDR3aa: CASSMESGNEKLFF
CDR3nt: TGTGCCAGTAGTATGGAGTCGGGGAATGAAAAACTGTTTTTT
abundance: NA
j_gene: TRBJ1-4
d_gene: NA
v_gene: TRBV19

CDR3aa: CASSPVGRDSPLHF
CDR3nt: TGTGCCAGCTCACCTGTCGGCCGGGATTCACCCCTCCACTTT
abundance: NA
j_gene: TRBJ1-6
d_gene: NA
v_gene: TRBV18

CDR3aa: CATSARGTGINQPQHF
CDR3nt: TGTGCCACCAGTGCCCGGGGGACAGGGATCAATCAGCCCCAGCATTTT
abundance: NA
j_gene: TRBJ1-5
d_gene: TRBD1
v_gene: TRBV24-1

CDR3aa: CASSQYLAGAGETQYF
CDR3nt: TGTGCCAGCAGCCAATACCTAGCGGGGGCAGGGGAGACCCAGTACTTC
abundance: NA
j_gene: TRBJ2-5
d_gene: TRBD2
v_gene: TRBV4-2

CDR3aa: CASSLAPLVQETQYF
CDR3nt: TGTGCCAGCAGCTTAGCCCCCCTGGTCCAAGAGACCCAGTACTTC
abundance: NA
j_gene: TRBJ2-5
d_gene: NA
v_gene: TRBV11-2

CDR3aa: CASSQDEEGPTNEKLFF
CDR3nt: TGTGCCAGCAGCCAAGATGAGGAGGGTCCAACTAATGAAAAACTGTTTTTT
abundance: few
j_gene: TRBJ1-4
d_gene: NA
v_gene: TRBV3-1/TRBV3-2

CDR3aa: CASSYKPRGPLHF
CDR3nt: TGTGCCAGCAGTTACAAGCCACGGGGGCCCCTCCACTTT
abundance: NA
j_gene: TRBJ1-6
d_gene: NA
v_gene: TRBV6-5

CDR3aa: CASSRLPTGDTEAFF
CDR3nt: TGTGCCAGCAGCCGCCTCCCGACAGGGGACACTGAAGCTTTCTTT
abundance: NA
j_gene: TRBJ1-1
d_gene: TRBD1
v_gene: TRBV7-9

CDR3aa: CASSLGPPGMALHF
CDR3nt: TGTGCCAGCAGCTTAGGACCTCCGGGGATGGCCCTCCACTTT
abundance: NA
j_gene: TRBJ1-6
d_gene: NA
v_gene: TRBV11-2

CDR3aa: CASKSYSLAKNIQYF
CDR3nt: TGTGCCAGCAAGAGCTACAGTTTAGCCAAAAACATTCAGTACTTC
abundance: NA
j_gene: TRBJ2-4
d_gene: NA
v_gene: TRBV5-6

CDR3aa: CASSGGLGPGTDTQYF
CDR3nt: TGTGCCAGCAGTGGGGGACTAGGGCCCGGGACAGATACGCAGTATTTT
abundance: NA
j_gene: TRBJ2-3
d_gene: TRBD2
v_gene: TRBV2

CDR3aa: CASSQDRQVLEQYF
CDR3nt: TGCGCCAGCAGCCAAGATCGTCAGGTGCTCGAGCAGTACTTC
abundance: NA
j_gene: TRBJ2-7
d_gene: NA
v_gene: TRBV4-1

CDR3aa: CASRRGQGVAGELFF
CDR3nt: TGTGCCAGCCGAAGGGGACAGGGGGTGGCCGGGGAGCTGTTTTTT
abundance: NA
j_gene: TRBJ2-2
d_gene: TRBD1
v_gene: TRBV6-5

CDR3aa: CASSQVRTGTRGYTF
CDR3nt: TGTGCCAGCAGCCAAGTCCGAACGGGGACGCGAGGCTACACCTTC
abundance: NA
j_gene: TRBJ1-2
d_gene: NA
v_gene: TRBV3-1/TRBV3-2

CDR3aa: CATSRRDGRITEAFF
CDR3nt: TGTGCCACCAGCAGAAGGGACGGACGGATCACTGAAGCTTTCTTT
abundance: NA
j_gene: TRBJ1-1
d_gene: NA
v_gene: TRBV15

CDR3aa: CAWNSPWKQRNNYGYTF
CDR3nt: TGTGCCTGGAATAGTCCGTGGAAACAGAGAAATAACTATGGCTACACCTTC
abundance: NA
j_gene: TRBJ1-2
d_gene: NA
v_gene: TRBV30

CDR3aa: CASSLDLNTGELFF
CDR3nt: TGTGCCAGCAGCTTGGATTTGAACACCGGGGAGCTGTTTTTT
abundance: NA
j_gene: TRBJ2-2
d_gene: NA
v_gene: TRBV5-4

CDR3aa: CASSQDGQGGGELFF
CDR3nt: TGTGCCAGCAGCCAAGATGGACAGGGCGGCGGGGAGCTGTTTTTT
abundance: NA
j_gene: TRBJ2-2
d_gene: TRBD1
v_gene: TRBV14

CDR3aa: CASRDRSRTEAFF
CDR3nt: TGTGCCAGCAGGGACAGGTCTAGGACTGAAGCTTTCTTT
abundance: NA
j_gene: TRBJ1-1
d_gene: TRBD1
v_gene: TRBV6-6

CDR3aa: CASSRAGGKYNEQFF
CDR3nt: TGTGCCAGCAGCCGTGCGGGGGGCAAGTACAATGAGCAGTTCTTC
abundance: NA
j_gene: TRBJ2-1
d_gene: TRBD2
v_gene: TRBV3-1/TRBV3-2

CDR3aa: CASRDGGMNTEAFF
CDR3nt: TGTGCCAGTAGGGACGGGGGGATGAACACTGAAGCTTTCTTT
abundance: NA
j_gene: TRBJ1-1
d_gene: NA
v_gene: TRBV19

CDR3aa: CASQSLSPNTEAFF
CDR3nt: TGCGCCAGCCAGTCTTTGAGCCCGAACACTGAAGCTTTCTTT
abundance: NA
j_gene: TRBJ1-1
d_gene: NA
v_gene: TRBV5-1

CDR3aa: CAWSATRVKTQYF
CDR3nt: TGTGCCTGGAGTGCGACCCGTGTGAAGACCCAGTACTTC
abundance: NA
j_gene: TRBJ2-5
d_gene: NA
v_gene: TRBV30

CDR3aa: CASSLELAGGASNEQFF
CDR3nt: TGTGCCAGCAGCTTGGAACTAGCGGGGGGGGCTAGTAATGAGCAGTTCTTC
abundance: NA
j_gene: TRBJ2-1
d_gene: TRBD2
v_gene: TRBV5-4